This record looks at one T cell receptor (beta chain) sequence and its context. This clonotype has a handful of counts. It has no known antigen specificity. No quality values exist for individual bases; no much larger clone is one base distant. For sequencing, an Illumina HiSeq 2500 was employed. TCR beta libraries were prepared by quantitative 5'-RACE with molecular barcodes. Turning to the authors' computational methods: A new computational method based on a probabilistic model of VDJ rearrangement was used to identify disease-linked TCR variants. TCRdb itself trimmed the public reads at Q25 with fastp, ran MiXCR and retained productive beta chains. Duplicate CDR3 protein sequences are folded into a single record with the most common DNA and genes. TCRdb assigned the V and J calls; the authors' analysis was not used. Recorded for this sample are some 350,000 distinct CDR3 sequences; roughly 15% of them occurred a single time. The ten largest clones capture approximately 1.1% of the sample.

The germline V gene gives CDR1 as SGHAT and CDR2 as FQNNGV. The CDR3 has 13 amino acids, counting the end cysteine and phenylalanine. Only the CDR3 DNA is retained, 39 bases long and in frame from the first base. Trimming takes 8 bases from V and 7 bases from J, and the germline ends sit 14 bases apart. The sample belongs to a study of CD8 T cells in ankylosing spondylitis (dated by TCRdb to 2016 to 2017). Background for the entire study: T cell receptor beta repertoires were profiled in healthy donors and ankylosing spondylitis patients so that disease-linked TCR variants could be found. The whole study cohort included 95 to 130 healthy donors and over 20 ankylosing spondylitis patients. Peripheral blood was sampled, and synovial fluid was also collected from ankylosing spondylitis patients.

Results the study describes overall, beyond this receptor: A CD8+ phenotype was shown by the disease-linked clones, which were found at relatively low frequencies in peripheral blood. Significant enrichment of the disease-linked clones was reported in matched synovial fluid samples from ankylosing spondylitis patients. Blood from ankylosing spondylitis patients appeared to be characterized by a TCR beta motif composed of 7 to 9 highly homologous amino acid variants. Some TCR beta motif variants had previously been reported in synovial fluid and blood of reactive arthritis patients, which suggested common disease-initiation mechanisms.

The receptor was isolated from a male donor with ankylosing spondylitis or in good health (not recorded which). Specimen: blood, either unsorted or a sorted T cell fraction (not recorded which). The chain was built from TRBV11-2 and TRBJ2-2, with no reliable assignment of the D segment. CDR3 region: CASGTSGGGELFF. The nucleotide sequence is TGTGCCAGCGGTACTTCCGGCGGCGGGGAGCTGTTTTTT.